This T cell receptor beta chain was retrieved from a study of cytomegalovirus exposure and HLA in healthy donors. The study's findings and limits: The authors confirmed in vitro that three CMV-associated chains were specific for CMV antigens.

On this clone: Its target is not known.

Researchers ran the PCR with 60 Vbeta and 13 Jbeta primers. Clones were read by immunoSEQ multiplex PCR, and TCRdb kept only the in-frame ones, dropping some. The sample includes 150,000 to 200,000 clones, 70% of them seen just once. CDR1 is SGHRS, CDR2 YFSETQ, per germline. The CDR3 extends over 15 amino acids. The V and J ends lost 0 bases and 3 bases, in that order; junction bases with no gene match: 3. The chain employs TRBV5-1 and TRBJ1-1; 9 bases are shared with TRBD1. What was sequenced was PBMCs. This clonotype was sampled from a man between 18 and 35 years old in good health and CMV-seropositive. The CDR3 reads CASSLGRTGDTEAFF. The CDR3 coding sequence is TGCGCCAGCAGCTTGGGTAGGACAGGGGACACTGAAGCTTTCTTT.